The entry below gives a single T cell receptor beta chain sequence along with its context. This record belongs to a study of blood T cell repertoires in COVID-19. Background on the study: PBMCs, B-cell-depleted T cells, or T cells provided the cDNA or gDNA that made up the material.

Authors' methods: How many nucleated cells were present was estimated from reference gene primer amplification. Sequencing was performed with immunoSEQ multiplex PCR; in TCRdb, only in-frame clones are kept and a portion is missing. The D gene and trimming were derived from the DNA, and the V and J assignments and clone size from that table. The sample records around 300,000 clones, roughly 85% being singletons. This CDR3 region has 14 residues. V lost 5 bases and J lost 2, with 11 bases in between. Germline V lookup: CDR1 SGHNT, CDR2 YENEEA. Source material: peripheral blood. The V call is TRBV11-3, the J call TRBJ2-3; tentatively, D is TRBD2 (6 bases). This TCR derives from a woman aged 70 to 79 with acute or convalescent COVID-19. The CDR3 coding sequence is TGTGCCAGCAGCCGGTCGGGGGACACAGATACGCAGTATTTT. It is translated as CASSRSGDTDTQYF.